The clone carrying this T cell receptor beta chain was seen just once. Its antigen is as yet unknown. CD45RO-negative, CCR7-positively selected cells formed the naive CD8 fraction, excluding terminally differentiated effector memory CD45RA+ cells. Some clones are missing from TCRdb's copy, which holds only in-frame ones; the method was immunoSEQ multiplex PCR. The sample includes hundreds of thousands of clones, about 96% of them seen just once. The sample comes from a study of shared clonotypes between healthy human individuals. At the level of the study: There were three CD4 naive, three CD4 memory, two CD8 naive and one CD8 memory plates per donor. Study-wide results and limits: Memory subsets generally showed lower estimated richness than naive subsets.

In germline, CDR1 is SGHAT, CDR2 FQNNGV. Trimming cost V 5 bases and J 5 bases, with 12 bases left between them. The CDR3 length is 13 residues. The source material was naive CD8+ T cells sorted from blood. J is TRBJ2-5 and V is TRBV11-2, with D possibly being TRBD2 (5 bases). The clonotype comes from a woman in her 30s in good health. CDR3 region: CASSGEGSETQYF. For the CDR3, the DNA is TGTGCCAGCAGCGGAGAGGGTTCGGAGACCCAGTACTTC.